The sequence of this TCR beta chain was determined in a study of PD-L1 blockade in urothelial cancer (TCRdb year 2017). With regard to the full study: All patients started therapy in the mid-2010s and received atezolizumab 1,200 mg intravenously every 3 weeks. Durable clinical benefit meant progression-free survival longer than 6 months, and TCR features were also tested against progression-free and overall survival. Blood samples yielded a median of around 140,000 T cells and tens of thousands of unique TCRs, with median clonality 0.080. Nine patients reached durable clinical benefit, while 15 to 25 patients did not. The study was an exploratory multi-omic analysis of somatic, immune and clinical correlates of response to PD-L1 blockade with atezolizumab in urothelial cancer. About 85% of the 29 patients were males with bladder-origin urothelial cancer, and about 65% of the roughly 30 reported a prior smoking history. An ECOG performance status of 0 or 1 was recorded for the patients, and 0 to 3 prior chemotherapy regimens had been received by the patients. Blood samples were analyzed at two time points: 3 weeks after treatment start (second dose) and 6 weeks after treatment start. Pretreatment blood TCR-seq was available for about 28 patients, at least one posttreatment blood collection was obtained for around 25 patients, and tumor TCR-seq was available for around 25 patients. Pretreatment tumor samples and matched peripheral blood, collected serially before and after atezolizumab treatment, underwent TCR sequencing. In the same patients, whole exome sequencing and RNA sequencing of pretreatment tumors were performed in addition to TCR sequencing.

Synthetic TCR analog templates were spiked into each PCR so that absolute template abundance could be estimated from read counts. TCRbeta CDR3 regions were amplified from genomic DNA with bias-controlled V and J gene primers using the immunoSEQ assay. Sequencing of rearranged TCRbeta segments was done at approximately 20X coverage. As for the authors' bioinformatics: Sequencing errors were corrected by clustering, and CDR3s were annotated against IMGT so that V, D and J genes could be assigned. Downstream analyses used only productive TCRbeta rearrangements and left out out-of-frame or stop-codon sequences. Clonality was computed as one minus Shannon entropy normalized by the log of the number of unique productive sequences. Clones differing between time points or between blood and tumor were identified by Fisher's exact test with Benjamini-Hochberg correction at adjusted p below 0.01. Here the immuneACCESS table is served through TCRdb, limited to in-frame sequences with V and J called. Missing clones are a known gap in these copies; in checked studies unresolved V genes cover under half, and the rest lacks a known reason. That table gives V, J and clone size, and the DNA gave D and trimming. The sample table holds about 70,000 clones, of which around four fifths were seen once. The top ten clonotypes cover 4% to 6% of the sample.

Broader findings and caveats from the paper: Because the sample size was small (n of about 27) and many exploratory analyses were performed, the results are intended to be hypothesis-generating. A pretreatment peripheral blood TCR clonality below the median was linked to improved progression-free and overall survival. Among patients with durable benefit, tumor-associated TCR clones showed greater expansion in peripheral blood 3 weeks after treatment started (n of about 21, p = 0.022).

V loses 4 bases, J loses 1 base, and the germline ends lie 7 bases apart. Sequences KGHSH (CDR1) and LQKENI (CDR2) are obtained from the germline V gene. From the cysteine through the phenylalanine, the CDR3 covers 13 amino acids. Just CDR3 DNA is preserved here, 39 bases in frame from base 1. Concerning this clone itself: This clone's antigen is unknown. Per-base quality was not reported, and no clone a single base away is much larger than it.

A total of some 30 patients with locally advanced or metastatic urothelial carcinoma, treated at Memorial Sloan Kettering on a trial protocol, made up the cohort. Peripheral blood mononuclear cells were collected pretreatment and during treatment, with between 1 and 8 total time points obtained per patient. The Qiagen DNeasy Blood extraction kit was used to purify genomic DNA from total PBMCs and from tumor samples. PBMCs were collected pretreatment and during treatment and were isolated and stored as previously described. Recombination connected TRBV18 to TRBJ2-5; perhaps TRBD1 is the D gene, with 6 bases matching. The sequences come from PBMCs, collected around atezolizumab (anti-PD-L1) treatment. The clonotype was recovered from a man between 65 and 80 years old with urothelial cancer. The DNA sequence is TGTGCCAGCTCACGGGGGCCCCAAGAGACCCAGTACTTC. It translates to CASSRGPQETQYF.